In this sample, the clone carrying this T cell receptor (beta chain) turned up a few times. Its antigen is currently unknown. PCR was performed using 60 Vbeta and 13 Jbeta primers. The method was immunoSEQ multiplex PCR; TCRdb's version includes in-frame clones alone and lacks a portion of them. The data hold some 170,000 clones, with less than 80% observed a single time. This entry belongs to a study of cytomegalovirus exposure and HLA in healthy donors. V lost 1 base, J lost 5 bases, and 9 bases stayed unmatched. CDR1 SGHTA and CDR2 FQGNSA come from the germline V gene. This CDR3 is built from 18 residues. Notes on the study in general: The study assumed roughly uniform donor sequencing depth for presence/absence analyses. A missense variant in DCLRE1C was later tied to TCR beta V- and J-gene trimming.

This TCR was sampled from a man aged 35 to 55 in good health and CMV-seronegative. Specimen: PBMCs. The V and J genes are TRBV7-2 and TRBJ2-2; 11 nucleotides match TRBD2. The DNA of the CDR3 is TGTGCCAGCAGCTTAGAAGGGACTAGCGGCCGGCGGACCGGGGAGCTGTTTTTT. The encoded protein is CASSLEGTSGRRTGELFF.